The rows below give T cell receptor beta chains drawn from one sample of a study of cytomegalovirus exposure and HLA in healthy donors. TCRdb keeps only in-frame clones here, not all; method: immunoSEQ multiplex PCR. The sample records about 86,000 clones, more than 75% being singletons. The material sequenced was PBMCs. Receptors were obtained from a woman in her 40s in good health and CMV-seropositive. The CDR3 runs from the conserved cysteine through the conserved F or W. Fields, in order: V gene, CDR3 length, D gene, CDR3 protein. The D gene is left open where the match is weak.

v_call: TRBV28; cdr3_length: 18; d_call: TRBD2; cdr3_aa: CASSSPGLAGASTDTQYF
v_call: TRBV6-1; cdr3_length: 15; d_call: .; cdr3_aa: CASSRRGTVNTEAFF
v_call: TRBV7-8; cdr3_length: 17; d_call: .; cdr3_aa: CASSFSHGETPNYGYTF
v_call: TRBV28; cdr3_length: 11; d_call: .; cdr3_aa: CASSPGQPQHF
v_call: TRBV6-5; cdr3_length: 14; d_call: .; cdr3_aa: CASSSGLENNEQFF
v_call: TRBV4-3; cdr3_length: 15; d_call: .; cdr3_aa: CASSQDKTTGDTQYF
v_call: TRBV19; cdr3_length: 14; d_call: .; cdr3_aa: CASSIVARSYGYTF
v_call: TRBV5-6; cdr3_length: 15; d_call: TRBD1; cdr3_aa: CASSLWDRASYEQYF
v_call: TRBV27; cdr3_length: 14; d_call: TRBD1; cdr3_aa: CASGVTGGVYGYTF
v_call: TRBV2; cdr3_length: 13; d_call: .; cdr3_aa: CASSVSGRGKLFF
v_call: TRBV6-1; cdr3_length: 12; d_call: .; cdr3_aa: CASSFRADTQYF
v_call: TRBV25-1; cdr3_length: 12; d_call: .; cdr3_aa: CASSEGGDSRTF
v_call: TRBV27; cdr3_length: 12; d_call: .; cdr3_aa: CASSKFSDTQYF
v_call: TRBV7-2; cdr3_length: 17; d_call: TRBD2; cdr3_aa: CASSHTRTSGSGDEQFF
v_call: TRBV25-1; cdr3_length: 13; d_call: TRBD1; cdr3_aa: CASSRQGKETQYF
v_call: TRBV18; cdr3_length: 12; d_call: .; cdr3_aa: CASSPSTDEQYF
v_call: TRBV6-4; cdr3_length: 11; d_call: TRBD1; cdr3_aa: CARQGAGEQYF
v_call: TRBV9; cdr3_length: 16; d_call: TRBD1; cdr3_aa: CASSVLGQGSQETQYF
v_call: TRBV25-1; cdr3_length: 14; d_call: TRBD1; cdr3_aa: CASLGQGQNTEAFF
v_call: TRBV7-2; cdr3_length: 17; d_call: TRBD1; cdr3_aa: CASSGGPGQPSGNTIYF
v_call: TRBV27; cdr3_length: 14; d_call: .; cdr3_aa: CASIDLTTPYEQYF
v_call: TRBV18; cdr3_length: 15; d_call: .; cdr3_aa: CASSPRGKSHQPQHF
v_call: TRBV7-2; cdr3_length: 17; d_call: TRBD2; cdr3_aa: CASSFALAGGGTDTQYF
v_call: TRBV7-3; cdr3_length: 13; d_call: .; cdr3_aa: CASRGQTNTEAFF
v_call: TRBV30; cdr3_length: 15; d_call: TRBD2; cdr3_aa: CAWRGTSGFYNEQFF
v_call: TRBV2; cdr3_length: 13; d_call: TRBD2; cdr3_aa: CASSGEGTGELFF
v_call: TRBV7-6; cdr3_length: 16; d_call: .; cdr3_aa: CASSLGAAGAQETQYF
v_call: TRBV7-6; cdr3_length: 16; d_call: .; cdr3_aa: CASSLAGAGPNTEAFF
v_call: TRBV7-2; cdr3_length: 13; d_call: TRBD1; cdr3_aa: CASNNRGRAEAFF
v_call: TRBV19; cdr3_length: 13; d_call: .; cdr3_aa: CASRTGPNTEAFF
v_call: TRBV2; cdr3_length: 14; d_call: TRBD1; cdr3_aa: CASGGQGAGYEQYF
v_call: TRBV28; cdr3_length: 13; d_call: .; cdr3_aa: CASSGSSNDEQYF
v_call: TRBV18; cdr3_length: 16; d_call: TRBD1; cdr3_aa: CASSPVGGQGIYGYTF
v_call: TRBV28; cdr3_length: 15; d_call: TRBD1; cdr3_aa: CASSPLRQGAVQQYF
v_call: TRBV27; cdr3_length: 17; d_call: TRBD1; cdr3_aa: CASSSALRTGQNTEAFF
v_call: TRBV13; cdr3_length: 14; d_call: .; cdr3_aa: CASSLGGSGNTIYF
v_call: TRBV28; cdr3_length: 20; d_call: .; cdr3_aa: CASSLSSAAGVLSSYNEQFF
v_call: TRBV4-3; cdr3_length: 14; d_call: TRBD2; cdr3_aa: CASSQGLAGVEQYF
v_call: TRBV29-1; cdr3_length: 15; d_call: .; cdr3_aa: CSVEGQGEGNYGYTF
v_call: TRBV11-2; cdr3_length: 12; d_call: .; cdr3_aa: CASSLRTYEAFF
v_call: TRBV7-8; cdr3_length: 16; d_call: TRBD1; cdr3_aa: CASSSNRDRVDNEQFF
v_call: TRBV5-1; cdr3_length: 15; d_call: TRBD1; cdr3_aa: CASSSTGLSGNTIYF
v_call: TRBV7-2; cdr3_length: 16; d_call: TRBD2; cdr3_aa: CASSTFLAANTDTQYF
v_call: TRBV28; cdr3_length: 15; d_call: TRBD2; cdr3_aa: CASSLGASGSDTQYF
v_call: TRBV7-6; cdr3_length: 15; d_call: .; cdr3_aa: CASSREEVAGNTIYF
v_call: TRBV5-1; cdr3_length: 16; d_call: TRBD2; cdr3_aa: CASSPKTSGRPDTQYF
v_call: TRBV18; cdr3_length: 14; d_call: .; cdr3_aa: CASSPRTGYGQAFF
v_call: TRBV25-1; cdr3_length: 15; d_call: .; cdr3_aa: CASSEEGLGNQPQHF
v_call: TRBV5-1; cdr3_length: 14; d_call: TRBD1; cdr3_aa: CASMRDRGSYEQYF
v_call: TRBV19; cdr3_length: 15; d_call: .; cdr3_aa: CASKTERGGRTEAFF
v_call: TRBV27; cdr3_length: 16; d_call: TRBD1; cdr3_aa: CASSPAPTGSNYGYTF
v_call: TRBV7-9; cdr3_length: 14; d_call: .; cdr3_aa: CASSLEGGDRPQHF
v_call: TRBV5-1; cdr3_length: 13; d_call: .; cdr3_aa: CASSLGSQETQYF
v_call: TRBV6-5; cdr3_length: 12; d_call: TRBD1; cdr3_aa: CASSGTVGGYTF